The 21 T cell receptor beta chains below all came from one sample that was sequenced in a study of shared clonotypes between healthy human individuals. Clones were sequenced by immunoSEQ multiplex PCR, and TCRdb holds only the in-frame ones, with some missing. The data show approximately 1,000,000 clones, 60% to 85% seen once. Source material: memory CD4+ T cells from PBMCs. As to subset: CD45RA-negative fraction. These receptors came from a man aged 18-30 years in good health. Some clones in this sample may be carry-over from other donors' samples.

V is TRBV7-9 and J is TRBJ1-3, with a weak D call TRBD1 (6 bases). This CDR3 has 12 amino acids. V was trimmed by 5 bases and J by 11 bases, leaving 13 bases between them. Germline V lookup: CDR1 SEHNR, CDR2 FQNEAQ (reference sequence). CDR3: CASSDRTIPIYF. The CDR3 nucleotides read TGTGCCAGCAGCGACAGGACGATCCCCATATATTTT. Complete variable domain (other parts from reference TRBV7-9 and TRBJ1-3): DTGVSQNPRHKITKRGQNVTFRCDPISEHNRLYWYRQTLGQGPEFLTYFQNEAQLEKSRLLSDRFSAERPKGSFSTLEIQRTEQGDSAMYLCASSDRTIPIYFGEGSWLTVV.

The CDR3 is CASSLAGTGRGETQYF. CDR3 nucleotides: TGTGCCAGCAGCTTAGCCGGGACAGGGAGGGGGGAGACCCAGTACTTC. V is TRBV7-2 and J is TRBJ2-5, with 9 bases fitting TRBD1. Unmatched junction bases numbered 7, after V lost 0 bases and J lost 5 bases. Per the germline V gene, CDR1 is SGHTA and CDR2 is FQGNSA. This CDR3 is built from 16 residues.

This clone was detected a few times. The V gene is TRBV29-1, the J gene TRBJ1-1; D is ambiguous. The CDR3 length is 12 residues. The germline V gene has CDR1 SQVTM and CDR2 ANQGSEA. Trimming removed 5 bases from V and 1 base from J, with 8 bases in between. CDR3 in DNA: TGCAGCGTTACGCATACGAACACTGAAGCTTTCTTT. Its protein product is CSVTHTNTEAFF.

This rearrangement joins TRBV19 to TRBJ1-2, with D possibly TRBD1 on 5 matching bases. The CDR3 consists of 13 residues. V lost 7 bases and J lost 3, with 12 bases in between. Germline CDR1 reads LNHDA; CDR2 reads SQIVND (reference sequence). The CDR3 DNA sequence: TGTGCCAGTACCAGGGACGGATACTATGGCTACACCTTC. Encoded protein: CASTRDGYYGYTF.

V usage is TRBV6-1 and J usage is TRBJ1-3; 9 nucleotides match TRBD1. V lost 5 bases to trimming and J lost 2 bases; unmatched junction nucleotides: 4. Per germline, CDR1 MNHNS and CDR2 SASEGT. The CDR3 loop spans 15 amino acids. The DNA for the CDR3 is TGTGCCAGCAGTAGGACAGGGGAAGCTGGAAACACCATATATTTT. Protein sequence: CASSRTGEAGNTIYF.

This clone has a count of ten or more. Other DNA sequences in the same sample also yield this CDR3. The V and J genes are TRBV5-6 and TRBJ2-1; 11 bases are a match to TRBD2. Germline CDR1 reads SGHDT; CDR2 reads YYEEEE. Losses at the gene ends were 2 bases for V and 7 bases for J; bases not matched to a gene: 5. This CDR3 region has 15 residues. The CDR3, as DNA: TGTGCCAGCAGCTTACTAGCGGGAGTAGTAAATGAGCAGTTCTTC. The encoded protein is CASSLLAGVVNEQFF.

This chain uses TRBV5-1 with TRBJ1-4; 10 nucleotides align to TRBD1. CDR1 SGHRS and CDR2 YFSETQ come from the germline V gene. The CDR3 sequence is 15 residues long. J was trimmed by 2 bases and V by 4 bases; bases with no gene match: 2. CDR3 in DNA: TGCGCCAGCAGCCGGACAGGGGGGACTAATGAAAAACTGTTTTTT. It is translated as CASSRTGGTNEKLFF.

This clone has just a few counts. The chain combines TRBV6-5 with TRBJ1-1, with D unresolved. The V end was cut by 6 bases, the J end by 1 base, with 9 bases between. Germline values: CDR1 MNHEY, CDR2 SVGAGI. This CDR3 comprises 13 residues. The CDR3 nucleotides are TGTGCCAGCAGCCAAAATCGGAACACTGAAGCTTTCTTT. This encodes CASSQNRNTEAFF.

The chain combines TRBV7-9 with TRBJ2-1, with 15 nucleotides matching TRBD2. Trimming removed 5 bases from V and 5 bases from J; junction bases left unmatched: 13. The germline gives CDR1 SEHNR, CDR2 FQNEAQ (reference sequence). The CDR3 length is 19 residues. The CDR3 DNA reads TGTGCCAGCAGCCCCACTGAAGGACTAGCGGGAGGGGCCCACAATGAGCAGTTCTTC. Its protein product is CASSPTEGLAGGAHNEQFF.

This chain uses TRBV12-5 with TRBJ2-1, with TRBD2 identical over 9 bases. Trimming removed 6 bases from V and 1 base from J; junction bases left unmatched: 10. CDR1 is LGHNT, CDR2 FRNRAP, per germline. This CDR3 spans 17 amino acids. Here the CDR3 DNA reads TGTGCTAGTGGACCTCCGGGACTAGCCCTATCCTACAATGAGCAGTTCTTC. Protein product: CASGPPGLALSYNEQFF.

The J gene is TRBJ2-5, the V gene TRBV11-2, with D perhaps matching TRBD1 or TRBD2 (5 bases each). Germline V gene sequence: CDR1 SGHAT, CDR2 FQNNGV. Deletions cut 5 bases from V and 1 base from J, with 8 bases between. There are 13 residues in the CDR3. Written as DNA, the CDR3 is TGTGCCAGCAGCAGGGACCGCCAAGAGACCCAGTACTTC. Its translation is CASSRDRQETQYF.

The chain recombines TRBV6-4 with TRBJ2-3; TRBD2 matches 7 bases. V gave up 7 bases and J gave up 6 bases; unmatched junction bases: 13. This CDR3 is 15 amino acids long. Germline loops: CDR1 MRHNA, CDR2 SNTAGT. CDR3 DNA: TGTGCCAGCAAGGCGACTAGCCTCCCGTCGGATACGCAGTATTTT. Translation gives CASKATSLPSDTQYF.

The chain links TRBV28 to TRBJ1-2, with D tentatively TRBD1 (5 bases). The germline V gene has CDR1 MDHEN and CDR2 SYDVKM. V was clipped by 6 bases and J by 4 bases, with 15 bases between them. The CDR3 contains 14 residues. The CDR3 DNA sequence: TGTGCCAGCAGCCTCGTGGGGGAGGGCTATGGCTACACCTTC. It translates to CASSLVGEGYGYTF.

The chain links TRBV19 to TRBJ1-3, with D unclear. This CDR3 has 15 residues. Trimming removed 2 bases at V and 4 bases at J, with 12 bases between. Germline V CDR1 and CDR2: LNHDA, SQIVND (reference sequence). The CDR3 coding sequence is TGTGCCAGTAGTATAACACCTCCGACAGGAAACACCATATATTTT. It yields the protein CASSITPPTGNTIYF. Full variable domain (missing parts from reference TRBV19 and TRBJ1-3): DGGITQSPKYLFRKEGQNVTLSCEQNLNHDAMYWYRQDPGQGLRLIYYSQIVNDFQKGDIAEGYSVSREKKESFPLTVTSAQKNPTAFYLCASSITPPTGNTIYFGEGSWLTVV.

The rearrangement joins TRBV4-2 to TRBJ2-7; TRBD1 aligns across 7 bases. Trimming took 6 bases from V and 3 from J; bases not matched to a gene: 2. The CDR3 length is 12 residues. The germline V gene has CDR1 LGHNA and CDR2 YNFKEQ. CDR3 sequence: CASRDRNYEQYF. CDR3 DNA sequence: TGTGCCAGCAGGGACAGGAACTACGAGCAGTACTTC.

On this clone itself: Being one base from a much bigger clone, this may be a read error. The chain recombines TRBV30 with TRBJ1-5; tentative D call: TRBD1 (6 bases). The CDR3 totals 15 residues. Germline CDR1 and CDR2: GTSNPN and SVGIG (reference sequence). CDR3 loop: CAWNEGHPSDQPQHF. The CDR3 region has the DNA TGTGCCTGGAACGAGGGACACCCTAGCGATCAGCCCCAGCATTTT.

The chain is built from TRBV5-5 and TRBJ2-7; D perhaps matches TRBD1 (6 bases). V lost 0 bases and J 6 bases, leaving 10 bases between the germline ends. The germline V gene has CDR1 SGHKS and CDR2 YYEKEE (reference sequence). CDR3 length: 13 amino acids. CDR3 bases: TGTGCCAGCAGCTTGGCCGTCAGGGGCGAGCAGTACTTC. This translates into CASSLAVRGEQYF.

This chain connects TRBV29-1 to TRBJ2-1, with D uncertain. V was trimmed by 0 bases and J by 10 bases, leaving 10 bases between them. The CDR3 has 12 amino acids. CDR1 is SQVTM, CDR2 ANQGSEA, per germline. The CDR3 spells CSVEDHGPEQFF. CDR3 coding DNA: TGCAGCGTTGAAGATCACGGTCCGGAGCAGTTCTTC.

The CDR3 sequence: CASSQEGPVGAKNIQYF. In DNA form, the CDR3 reads TGCGCCAGCAGCCAAGAAGGGCCGGTGGGAGCCAAAAACATTCAGTACTTC. V usage is TRBV4-3 and J usage is TRBJ2-4; D remains unclear. Per germline, CDR1 LGHNA and CDR2 YSLEER. Trimming shortened V by 0 bases and J by 0 bases, and 12 bases separated the two germline ends. The CDR3 length is 17 residues.

The rearrangement links TRBV28 to TRBJ1-2; 10 bases are shared with TRBD1. The CDR3 contains 14 residues. The V and J ends lost 5 bases and 3 bases, in that order; junction bases with no gene match: 3. Germline CDR1 is MDHEN and CDR2 is SYDVKM. The CDR3: CASSLTGGDYGYTF. DNA for the CDR3: TGTGCCAGCAGTCTGACAGGGGGCGACTATGGCTACACCTTC.

V usage is TRBV5-1 and J usage is TRBJ2-7; 10 bases are a match to TRBD1. CDR1 and CDR2 from the germline V gene are SGHRS and YFSETQ. CDR3 length: 17 amino acids. Trimming took 2 bases from V and 3 from J; bases not matched to a gene: 11. CDR3 sequence (DNA): TGCGCCAGCAGCTTCTCCGGGACAGGGGAAGGGGGCTACGAGCAGTACTTC. It translates to CASSFSGTGEGGYEQYF.